This T cell receptor (beta chain) was captured in a study of regulatory T cells in long-lasting Graves disease. Study results and caveats: Reduced TCR diversity was observed in persistent Graves' patients versus newly diagnosed patients.

In this sample, this clonotype turned up many times. Its antigen is not known. One end of the junction fails to match germline, which may point to a read error. Time point specified: persistent/refractory GD, antithyroid drugs over 5 years with positive TRAb. RNA isolated from PBMCs was used to make the TCR library. The V gene's germline CDR1 is LGHDT and CDR2 YNNKEL (reference sequence). This CDR3 spans 14 amino acids. To make TCR beta libraries, researchers used iRepertoire HTBI primers and Arm-PCR of CDR3 regions. TCRdb reprocessed the multiplex PCR reads with MiXCR, giving one entry per CDR3 protein. The table shows 300,000 or so distinct CDR3 sequences, with 15% to 20% occurring only once.

The specimen comprised peripheral blood mononuclear cells (PBMCs), sampled when the disease was refractory, from a patient treated with antithyroid drugs. The receptor's source is a female donor with Graves disease. V is TRBV3-1 and J is TRBJ1-6; TRBD1 matches at 7 bases. CDR3 sequence reads: CASSQGQDNSPLHF. As DNA, the CDR3 is TGTGCCAGCAGTCAAGGACAGGATAATTCACCCCTCCACTTT.